This TCR beta chain emerged from a study of T-cell reconstitution after alpha-beta-depleted transplantation in children (TCRdb year 2016). In the study overall: T-cell immune reconstitution after TCRalphabeta/CD19-depleted allogeneic hematopoietic cell transplantation in children was quantitatively tracked in the study by means of TCR repertoire profiling.

This clonotype was observed at least ten times. Its target antigen remains unknown. No clone much larger than this one lies a single base away; base qualities are absent. To prepare the library, PCR was applied. Sequencing was performed on an Illumina HiSeq 2500. Molecular barcoding was employed in the preparation of TCR libraries, with unique molecular identifiers being used to normalize TCRbeta repertoire quantification. The public reads were run again by TCRdb, first through fastp at Q25 and then through MiXCR, and only productive beta chains were kept. For every CDR3 protein sequence, its rows merge into one entry that carries the most common genes and DNA. The sample table holds some 220,000 distinct CDR3 sequences, of which under 13% were seen once. The ten largest make up 28% of the sample. What the work shows at the level of the full study, not this receptor alone: In some patients, high TCRbeta diversity at day 60 was attributed to recipient T cells and intrathymic progenitors that had survived conditioning. Hyperexpanded clone frequencies declined over subsequent months; after one year, T-cell counts and TCRbeta diversity were mostly attributed to newly produced T cells. About two months after transplant, the apparently early recovery of alphabetaT-cell counts reportedly depended on just several hundred clones that had expanded rapidly and came from non-depleted graft cells.

Interpreted using the paper, the treatment or condition label stands for: allogeneic hematopoietic cell transplantation with graft depleted of TCRalphabeta T cells and CD19 B cells. The children who served as transplant recipients had been given grafts of TCRalphabeta/CD19-depleted allogeneic hematopoietic cells. The CDR1 and CDR2 encoded by the germline V gene (reference sequence) are SEHNR and FQNEAQ. Trimmed from V: 0 bases; trimmed from J: 0 bases; junction bases lacking a gene match: 5. The CDR3 numbers 16 residues from cysteine through phenylalanine. The sequence is cut down to CDR3 DNA, 48 bases in frame from base 1.

Sequenced here: PBMCs, sampled before TCRalphabeta/CD19-depleted stem cell transplant. Recombination connected TRBV7-9 to TRBJ2-7; TRBD1 lines up with 7 middle nucleotides. This TCR was recovered from a child younger than two with acute myeloid leukemia, due to receive a stem cell transplant. CDR3 region: CASSLAGRGFSYEQYF. The DNA sequence reads TGTGCCAGCAGCTTAGCGGGCAGGGGGTTCTCCTACGAGCAGTACTTC. The CDR3, completed at both ends by the reference TRBV7-9 and TRBJ2-7 genes, gives the full variable domain DTGVSQNPRHKITKRGQNVTFRCDPISEHNRLYWYRQTLGQGPEFLTYFQNEAQLEKSRLLSDRFSAERPKGSFSTLEIQRTEQGDSAMYLCASSLAGRGFSYEQYFGPGTRLTVT.